A selection of T cell receptor beta chains follows, all from one sample in a study of blood T cell repertoires in COVID-19. The assay was immunoSEQ multiplex PCR, and TCRdb's table has in-frame clones only and misses some. The sample yields some 80,000 clones, around four fifths seen once. Sequencing was done on a sample of peripheral blood. The origin of the receptors is a man older than 75 with active or convalescent COVID-19. Each CDR3 is given without its conserved first and last residue.

>TRBJ2-1|9|TRBV4-2
ATQFSDEQF
>TRBJ1-6|15|TRBV5-1
ASSLWSTGEINSPLH
>TRBJ2-1|13|TRBV5-6
ASSLGGRGYNEQF
>TRBJ1-1|12|TRBV18
ASSLYRDDTEAF
>TRBJ2-2|10|TRBV29-1
SVRENTGELF
>TRBJ1-1|12|TRBV27
ASNTIRDSYKAF
>TRBJ1-1|11|TRBV7-9
ASRQGANTEAF
>TRBJ2-3|13|TRBV27
ASSPRQGLVDTQY
>TRBJ2-3|14|TRBV6-1
ASSASAASQGDTQY
>TRBJ2-3|14|TRBV18
ASSPIPGGLVDTQY
>TRBJ1-2|12|TRBV28
ASSLNGPNYGYT
>TRBJ1-1|12|TRBV3-1/TRBV3-2
ASSLRQDGTEAF
>TRBJ1-2|12|TRBV28
ASSLIAGSYGYT
>TRBJ1-1|17|TRBV19
ASSRQRDSITRSNTEAF
>TRBJ1-4|12|TRBV7-9
ASSLGQGVEKLF
>TRBJ1-1|13|TRBV3-1/TRBV3-2
ASRPLGQGNTEAF
>TRBJ1-1|11|TRBV4-1
ASNTGGITEAF
>TRBJ1-6|13|TRBV28
ASSRGPRGNSPLH
>TRBJ1-5|14|TRBV19
ASSNPGTGTNQPQH
>TRBJ1-5|13|TRBV21-1
ATFPQDRFNQPQH
>TRBJ1-1|13|TRBV7-2
ASSLALGGAGEAF
>TRBJ2-3|17|TRBV21-1
ASSKALGIAGSSTDTQY
>TRBJ1-2|11|TRBV5-1
ASSPGTGLAHT
>TRBJ1-2|14|TRBV5-5
ASSRVVGARNYGYT
>TRBJ2-1|11|TRBV4-1
ASTWGGSDEQF
>TRBJ2-1|12|TRBV7-2
ASSLTQGSHEQF
>TRBJ1-3|19|TRBV4-1
ASSQIRRTGPGVRSGNTIY
>TRBJ1-3|12|TRBV7-9
ASSFGSSGNTIY
>TRBJ2-2|13|TRBV18
ASSPVAGRTGELF
>TRBJ1-6|13|TRBV10-1
ASSESRTENSPLH
>TRBJ1-2|11|TRBV28
ASSLGAIYGYT
>TRBJ1-6|14|TRBV3-1/TRBV3-2
ASSPLFSGGSSPLH
>TRBJ2-3|14|TRBV27
ASSSWTSYGRDTQY
>TRBJ1-1|14|TRBV5-6
ASSYRGGVGDTEAF
>TRBJ2-3|11|TRBV6-4
ASSGGRGDTQY
>TRBJ2-5|12|TRBV15
ATSLRQGLETQY
>TRBJ1-4|12|TRBV6-5
ASSYLGGGEKLF
>TRBJ2-2|14|TRBV7-6
ASSLISGPNTGELF
>TRBJ2-5|13|TRBV5-1
ASSFGTGGLETQY
>TRBJ1-1|10|TRBV5-1
ASSPADTEAF
>TRBJ1-3|11|TRBV7-8
ASGQSFGNTIY
>TRBJ2-2|16|TRBV7-8
ASSGLAGEHSNTGELF
>TRBJ2-6|14|TRBV5-1
ASSPQPSSGANVLT
>TRBJ2-2|13|TRBV6-5
ASSYTNTGTGELF
>TRBJ2-1|13|TRBV3-1/TRBV3-2
ASSHLARPLNEQF
>TRBJ2-3|15|TRBV5-4
ASSRDRSGLGTDTQY